The sequence of this T cell receptor (beta chain) was determined in a study of cytomegalovirus exposure and HLA in healthy donors. The PCR made use of 60 Vbeta and 13 Jbeta primers. Original methodology: Unique TCR beta chains numbered about 80 million in a later analysis, with about 9.9 million shared. TCRdb's copy holds only in-frame clones and misses some; the assay was immunoSEQ multiplex PCR. Clonal size and the V and J genes are those of that table, whereas D and trimming came from the DNA. This table has around 95,000 clones, around two thirds appearing once. Findings and limits, study-wide: A later analysis showed HLA-associated TCR beta chains outstripping equally common others in clonal expansion.

The V gene's germline CDR1 is LNHDA and CDR2 SQIVND (reference sequence). This CDR3 has 14 residues. J gave up 3 bases and V 3 bases, and 2 bases lay outside the gene matches. This clone was counted a single time. Antigen: not known. The TCR sequence derives from a male donor in good health and CMV-seronegative. This rearrangement joins TRBV19 to TRBJ1-5; 7 nucleotides match TRBD1. Sequenced input: PBMCs. The CDR3 region is CASSITGDNQPQHF. DNA for the CDR3: TGTGCCAGTAGTATCACAGGGGACAATCAGCCCCAGCATTTT.